This T cell receptor (beta chain) is from a study of shared clonotypes between healthy human individuals. Study-level information: Each donor's CD8 memory used one plate, CD8 naive two, each CD4 subset three. Study outcomes and limitations: Non-shared clonotypes displayed generation probabilities falling below those of clonotypes present in all four donors.

Turning to this clone: Its antigen is as yet unknown.

Trimming left V 4 bases short and J 3 bases short, with 10 bases between. Germline-derived CDR1 and CDR2 are SGDLS and YYNGEE. The CDR3 covers 13 residues. Method: immunoSEQ multiplex PCR; TCRdb's copy keeps in-frame clones and lacks some. The repertoire holds some 2.3 million clones, with over 85% as singletons. The rearrangement joins TRBV9 to TRBJ1-2, with unresolved D. The material sequenced was naive CD4+ T cells from PBMCs. Stated subset: CD45RA+ positively selected. This TCR was recovered from a man between 18 and 35 years old in good health. Some clones in this sample may be carry-over from other donors' samples. Here the CDR3 DNA reads TGTGCCAGCAGCTTTACAGAGTACTATGGCTACACCTTC. It translates to CASSFTEYYGYTF. The complete variable domain, with remaining parts taken from reference TRBV9 and TRBJ1-2, reads DSGVTQTPKHLITATGQRVTLRCSPRSGDLSVYWYQQSLDQGLQFLIQYYNGEERAKGNILERFSAQQFPDLHSELNLSSLELGDSALYFCASSFTEYYGYTFGSGTRLTVV.